This T cell receptor (beta chain) was recovered during a study of shared clonotypes between healthy human individuals. Study-wide background: Plates per donor: three CD4 naive, three CD4 memory, two CD8 naive, one CD8 memory.

Only in-frame clones appear in the TCRdb table, and some are missing; sequencing was by immunoSEQ multiplex PCR. The data contain 2,500,000 or so clones, more than 80% of them singletons. Comments on this clone: Its antigen is unidentified.

Study-wide results and caveats: Despite large depth, sorted-subset datasets appeared incompletely sequenced.

Healthy HIV-negative adults with no recent acute infections or vaccinations were recruited as donors. Every donor, a Caucasian adult, lived in Nashville, Tennessee. The CDR3 sequence is 14 residues long. The V and J ends lost 4 bases and 2 bases, in that order; junction bases with no gene match: 4. Germline-derived CDR1 and CDR2 are ENHRY and SYGVKD. The source material was naive CD4+ T cells sorted from blood. Subset of the sample: CD45RA+ positively selected. The chain joins TRBV10-3 to TRBJ1-2; 7 nucleotides align to TRBD1. This sequence originates from a man aged 18 to 30 in good health. The CDR3 region is CAISAAGQNYGYTF. DNA of the CDR3: TGTGCCATCAGTGCCGCGGGACAGAACTATGGCTACACCTTC.